The rows below give T cell receptor beta chains drawn from one sample of a study of Ad26.COV2.S vaccination and SARS-CoV-2 variants. Sequenced by immunoSEQ multiplex PCR; TCRdb stores in-frame clones only, minus some. The top ten hold approximately 2.2% of the sample, which has roughly 320,000 clones, around 85% seen once. The input for sequencing was peripheral blood, taken in a trial of Ad26.COV2.S vaccine versus placebo. Receptor source: a person aged 18-60 years who received the Ad26.COV2.S COVID-19 vaccine or a placebo. Each CDR3 is given with its conserved first and last residue. A D gene is named only where the DNA matches it firmly. A row's size may be missing; if present it is once, few, many or a size class.

CDR3 protein	CDR3 DNA	clone size	V gene	CDR3 length	J gene	D gene
CASSSTLAVQETQYF	TGTGCCAGCAGCTCTACCCTAGCGGTCCAAGAGACCCAGTACTTC	-	TRBV3-1/TRBV3-2	15	TRBJ2-5	TRBD2
CASSPEAGGIAKNIQYF	TGTGCCAGCAGCCCAGAGGCAGGGGGCATAGCCAAAAACATTCAGTACTTC	-	TRBV3-1/TRBV3-2	17	TRBJ2-4	TRBD1
CASSHRDRGSEAFF	TGTGCCAGCAGCCACCGGGACAGGGGTTCGGAAGCTTTCTTT	-	TRBV7-9	14	TRBJ1-1	TRBD1
CASSSYKDRGHTEAFF	TGTGCCAGCAGCTCGTACAAAGACAGGGGGCACACTGAAGCTTTCTTT	-	TRBV5-4	16	TRBJ1-1	TRBD1
CASSLTGGLVPDTQYF	TGTGCCAGCAGCTTAACGGGGGGGCTGGTGCCAGATACGCAGTATTTT	-	TRBV11-2	16	TRBJ2-3	TRBD2
CASSPLAGAANF	TGTGCCAGCAGTCCCCTGGCCGGTGCAGCTAACTTT	-	TRBV28	12	TRBJ1-4	-
CASTPTGLGEQFF	TGTGCCAGCACCCCGACAGGGTTGGGTGAGCAGTTCTTC	once	TRBV14	13	TRBJ2-1	TRBD1
CASSPGTTGEQYF	TGTGCCAGCTCGCCTGGGACAACGGGAGAGCAGTACTTC	-	TRBV18	13	TRBJ2-7	-
CASRIEAGNTIYF	TGTGCCAGCAGGATAGAGGCTGGAAACACCATATATTTT	-	TRBV2	13	TRBJ1-3	-
CASSHPGQGNQPQHF	TGCGCCAGCAGCCATCCCGGGCAGGGGAATCAGCCCCAGCATTTT	-	TRBV4-1	15	TRBJ1-5	-
CASSVDPTGGLYGYTF	TGTGCCAGCAGCGTTGATCCCACAGGGGGCCTCTATGGCTACACCTTC	-	TRBV9	16	TRBJ1-2	TRBD1
CASSPGQGRVALHF	TGTGCCAGCAGTCCGGGACAGGGCCGAGTGGCCCTCCACTTT	-	TRBV27	14	TRBJ1-6	TRBD1
CASSLTVNEKLFF	TGTGCCAGCAGCTTAACGGTAAATGAAAAACTGTTTTTT	-	TRBV13	13	TRBJ1-4	-
CASSPKQGATTPNTGELFF	TGTGCCAGCTCACCCAAACAGGGGGCCACAACACCTAACACCGGGGAGCTGTTTTTT	-	TRBV18	19	TRBJ2-2	TRBD1
CAWSKGREHGYTF	TGTGCCTGGAGTAAGGGCAGGGAACATGGCTACACCTTC	-	TRBV30	13	TRBJ1-2	-
CASSSGTSGGATGELFF	TGCGCCAGCAGCTCCGGGACTAGCGGGGGGGCAACCGGGGAGCTGTTTTTT	-	TRBV5-1	17	TRBJ2-2	TRBD2